These 4 T cell receptor beta chains originate from one sample sequenced in a study of blood T cell repertoires in COVID-19. Sequencing was performed with immunoSEQ multiplex PCR; in TCRdb, only in-frame clones are kept and a portion is missing. Here the sample spans tens of thousands of clones, 80% to 90% being singletons. The source material was peripheral blood. The receptor source for this set is a human donor in a cohort sampled during active COVID-19.

The chain has TRBV6-5 and TRBJ1-2; D gene ambiguous. This CDR3 contains 13 residues. Germline CDR1 is MNHEY and CDR2 is SVGAGI. V lost 7 bases, J lost 6 bases, and 15 bases lay in between. CDR3 nucleotides: TGTGCCAGCAAGAATGAGGGAAAGGATGGCTACACCTTC. Translating it yields CASKNEGKDGYTF.

This chain links TRBV7-3 with TRBJ2-1; D is perhaps TRBD2 (6 bases). The germline V and J ends were trimmed by 3 bases and 3 bases, with 6 bases remaining between them. The length of the CDR3 is 13 residues. CDR1 SGHTA and CDR2 FQGTGA come from the germline V gene. In nucleotides, the CDR3 is TGTGCCAGCAGCTTCGGGGGCTACAATGAGCAGTTCTTC. It translates to CASSFGGYNEQFF.

The chain links TRBV4-2 to TRBJ1-5; D remains unclear. The CDR3 has 16 residues. Germline CDR1 reads LGHNA; CDR2 reads YNFKEQ. V was cut by 0 bases and J by 3 bases, with 12 bases left in between. DNA for the CDR3: TGTGCCAGCAGCCAAGAGATTGTAGCAACCAATCAGCCCCAGCATTTT. The encoded protein is CASSQEIVATNQPQHF.

The CDR3 loop reads CASSKGARGLDNSPLHF. In DNA form, the CDR3 reads TGTGCCAGCAGCAAAGGGGCCAGGGGTCTTGATAATTCACCCCTCCACTTT. The V call is TRBV21-1, the J call TRBJ1-6; TRBD1 reflects the table's D call only, with no check against the DNA. TRBV21-1 is described as a pseudogene. The CDR3 covers 17 residues.